This TCR beta chain was identified in a study of T cell repertoires in cytomegalovirus infection. Study background: Selection of CMV epitopes for the study included recently identified HLA-C-restricted and well-studied HLA-B-restricted ones. Shared public TCR beta signatures pointed to both CMV infection and a matching HLA type.

Regarding this clonotype: Its antigen is still unknown.

In TCRdb, the reads were re-called with MiXCR into one record per CDR3 protein. The sample has about 34,000 distinct CDR3 sequences, roughly half seen once. Study-wide findings and caveats: Cumulated frequencies of public TCR beta families served to identify carriers of CMV plus the relevant HLA.

Germline CDR1 and CDR2: SNHLY and FYNNEI. This CDR3 contains 15 residues. Between the trimmed V and J ends, which lost 2 bases and 8 bases, there was a span of 18 bases. The source of this sequence is a human donor in good health (CMV status not recorded). Some clones in this sample may be carry-over from other donors' samples. This sequence joins TRBV2 and TRBJ1-2, with TRBD1 as a possible D gene (6 bases). Sample: CD8+ T cells from cultured PBMCs, taken from culture after CMV antigen stimulation. CDR3 amino acids: CASSEMSWGAEGYTF. CDR3 nucleotide sequence: TGTGCCAGCAGTGAAATGTCGTGGGGGGCTGAAGGCTACACCTTC.